The source of this TCR beta chain is a study of PD-L1 blockade in urothelial cancer. The time point is: pretreatment peripheral blood. Repertoires were generated with immunoSEQ multiplex PCR, while TCRdb's copy carries only in-frame clones and drops some. The table has fewer than 85,000 clones, 80% to 85% seen once; the top ten hold around a tenth. On this clone itself: Its matching antigen is unknown.

Findings of the study overall: More expansion of tumor-associated blood clones, seen at 3 weeks, marked durable-benefit patients.

Trimming removed 5 bases from V and 7 bases from J; junction bases left unmatched: 14. This CDR3 is built from 16 residues. Germline CDR1 and CDR2: SEHNR and FQNEAQ (reference sequence). Specimen: PBMCs, collected around atezolizumab (anti-PD-L1) treatment. The TCR originated in a woman between 70 and 85 years old with urothelial cancer. The V call is TRBV7-9, the J call TRBJ1-1, with 9 bases fitting TRBD1. CDR3 sequence (DNA): TGTGCCAGCAGCCAAGCCACCGGACAGGGGAGATATGAAGCTTTCTTT. Its protein product is CASSQATGQGRYEAFF.